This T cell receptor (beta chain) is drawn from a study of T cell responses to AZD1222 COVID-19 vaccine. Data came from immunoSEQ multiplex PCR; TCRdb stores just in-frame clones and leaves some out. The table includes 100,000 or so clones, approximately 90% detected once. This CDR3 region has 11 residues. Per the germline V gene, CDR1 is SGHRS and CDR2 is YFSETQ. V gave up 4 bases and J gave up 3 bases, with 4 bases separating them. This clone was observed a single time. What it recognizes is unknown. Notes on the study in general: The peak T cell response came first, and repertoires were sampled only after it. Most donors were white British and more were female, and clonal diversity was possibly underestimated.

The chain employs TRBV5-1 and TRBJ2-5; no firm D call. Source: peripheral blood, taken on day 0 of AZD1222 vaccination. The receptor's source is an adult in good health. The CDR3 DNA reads TGCGCCAGCAGCGGGGAAGAGACCCAGTACTTC. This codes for CASSGEETQYF. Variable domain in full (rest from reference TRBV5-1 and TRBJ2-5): KAGVTQTPRYLIKTRGQQVTLSCSPISGHRSVSWYQQTPGQGLQFLFEYFSETQRNKGNFPGRFSGRQFSNSRSEMNVSTLELGDSALYLCASSGEETQYFGPGTRLLVL.